This T cell receptor beta chain stems from a study of blood T cells in healthy people across ages. Study-wide results and caveats: Roughly linear age-related decline in beta diversity appeared, significant by age 40. In these data, TCR beta diversity tracked strongly with naive T cell percentage. Diversity estimated from one million T cells was considered an underestimate.

This clonotype occurred many times. The antigen is unknown. Next came a second PCR, run for about 7 to 12 cycles, which used a sample-barcoded 5' primer along with a J-beta primer mix. Each cDNA molecule was tagged by a template-switch adaptor with 12 random nucleotides. TCRdb ran MiXCR on the 5' RACE reads and lists one entry per CDR3 protein. The sample yields more than 1,400,000 distinct CDR3 sequences, around 42% seen once. J gave up 7 bases and V 5 bases, and 6 bases lay outside the gene matches. The CDR3 loop spans 13 amino acids. This receptor was obtained from a woman between 18 and 30 years old in good health. The genes are TRBV12-3 or TRBV12-4 and TRBJ1-2; 8 bases are shared with TRBD1. Material: blood. CDR3 sequence reads: CASSKDRGGGYTF. The CDR3, as DNA: TGTGCCAGCAGTAAAGACAGGGGTGGTGGCTACACCTTC.